The 21 T cell receptor beta chains below all came from one sample that was sequenced in a study of T-cell reconstitution after alpha-beta-depleted transplantation in children (TCRdb year 2016). The treatment or condition label here, explained by the study, means: allogeneic hematopoietic cell transplantation with graft depleted of TCRalphabeta T cells and CD19 B cells. Library construction relied on PCR. The instrument was an Illumina HiSeq 2500. To normalize quantification of the TCRbeta repertoire, the TCR libraries were built with molecular barcoding that relied on unique molecular identifiers. In TCRdb, the public reads were trimmed at Q25 with fastp and aligned with MiXCR, with productive beta chains retained. CDR3 protein duplicates are merged, each entry listing the most common genes and DNA. The sample table shows around 960,000 distinct CDR3 sequences, and about 29% are seen once. The ten largest clones capture 28% of the sample.

The material sequenced was PBMCs, mostly from graft donor cells, taken 360 days after TCRalphabeta/CD19-depleted stem cell transplant. The receptors originated from a boy younger than two who had a stem cell transplant for SCID, so the T cells may come from the graft donor.

This clonotype has just a few counts. This chain connects TRBV20-1 to TRBJ1-5, with TRBD1 matching over 7 bases. Germline V gene sequence: CDR1 DFQATT, CDR2 SNEGSKA (reference sequence). The CDR3 has 15 residues. Germline trimming cut 4 bases from V and 3 bases from J; bases unmatched to any gene: 9. As DNA, the CDR3 is TGCAGTGCTAAAGCTGGACAGGTCCCCAATCAGCCCCAGCATTTT. Translating gives CSAKAGQVPNQPQHF.

This clonotype was seen more than once but under ten times. CDR3 in DNA: TGTGCCAGCAGCTTAGCGTATATGGCCGATGAGCAGTTCTTC. The encoded protein is CASSLAYMADEQFF. V usage is TRBV7-9 and J usage is TRBJ2-1; no definite D call. Trimming took 0 bases from V and 8 from J, leaving 11 bases between them. This CDR3 contains 14 residues. The germline gives CDR1 SEHNR, CDR2 FQNEAQ (reference sequence).

There are a few counts of this clonotype. The V call is TRBV7-9, the J call TRBJ2-7, with D possibly being TRBD2 (5 bases). This CDR3 is built from 14 residues. Germline assignment: CDR1 SEHNR and CDR2 FQNEAQ (reference sequence). Deletions cut 3 bases from V and 3 bases from J, with 12 bases between. This CDR3 reads CASSFWPDYYEQYF. CDR3 nucleotide sequence: TGTGCCAGCAGCTTTTGGCCTGACTACTACGAGCAGTACTTC.

V is TRBV19 and J is TRBJ1-1; 9 positions match TRBD1. J was trimmed by 1 base and V by 3 bases; bases with no gene match: 0. In germline, CDR1 is LNHDA, CDR2 SQIVND (reference sequence). CDR3 length equals 14 residues. As DNA, the CDR3 is TGTGCCAGTAGTATGGGACAGGGGAACACTGAAGCTTTCTTT. It yields the protein CASSMGQGNTEAFF.

The V call is TRBV5-6, the J call TRBJ2-3; tentative D call: TRBD2 (5 bases). Germline V lookup: CDR1 SGHDT, CDR2 YYEEEE. CDR3 length equals 14 residues. With 4 bases removed from V and 5 bases from J, the gap between germline ends came to 14 bases. The CDR3 DNA reads as TGTGCCAGCAGCCCGGAGGTCCGGGGAGATACGCAGTATTTT. It translates to CASSPEVRGDTQYF. The full variable domain, in which reference TRBV5-6 and TRBJ2-3 provide the parts outside the CDR3, is DAGVTQSPTHLIKTRGQQVTLRCSPKSGHDTVSWYQQALGQGPQFIFQYYEEEERQRGNFPDRFSGHQFPNYSSELNVNALLLGDSALYLCASSPEVRGDTQYFGPGTRLTVL.

This chain joins TRBV7-9 and TRBJ2-1; no firm D call. The germline CDR1 and CDR2 sequences are SEHNR and FQNEAQ (reference sequence). The ends were cut back, 2 bases at V and 1 base at J, with 9 bases in the middle. The CDR3 is 15 amino acids. CDR3 in amino acids: CASSLYGDSYNEQFF. The CDR3 DNA sequence: TGTGCCAGCAGCTTATATGGGGATTCCTACAATGAGCAGTTCTTC.

The chain joins TRBV27 to TRBJ1-2, with D perhaps matching TRBD1 (5 bases). Germline assignment: CDR1 MNHEY and CDR2 SMNVEV (reference sequence). Trimming pared 0 bases from V and 5 bases from J, leaving 16 bases between. The CDR3 is 16 residues long. DNA for the CDR3: TGTGCCAGCAGTTTATCGGGGCCCCTTAGAAGTTATGGCTACACCTTC. This encodes CASSLSGPLRSYGYTF.

This clonotype was detected a few times. This sequence joins TRBV5-1 and TRBJ2-7, with 7 bases that match TRBD1. Germline V gene lookup returns CDR1 SGHRS and CDR2 YFSETQ. The CDR3 contains 15 residues. The trim removed 0 bases at V and 0 bases at J, leaving 3 bases unmatched. In DNA, the CDR3 is TGCGCCAGCAGCTTGGGCGACAGGGTCTCCTACGAGCAGTACTTC. Its translation is CASSLGDRVSYEQYF. The full variable domain, completed using reference TRBV5-1 and TRBJ2-7, is KAGVTQTPRYLIKTRGQQVTLSCSPISGHRSVSWYQQTPGQGLQFLFEYFSETQRNKGNFPGRFSGRQFSNSRSEMNVSTLELGDSALYLCASSLGDRVSYEQYFGPGTRLTVT.

This clonotype was seen more than once but under ten times. The chain couples TRBV12-3 or TRBV12-4 to TRBJ2-1, with TRBD1 identical over 8 bases. J was trimmed by 7 bases and V by 1 base; bases with no gene match: 6. CDR3 length: 15 residues. The DNA for the CDR3 is TGTGCCAGCAGTTTAGTCCAGGGGGCGCGAAATGAGCAGTTCTTC. Translating it yields CASSLVQGARNEQFF.

This rearrangement joins TRBV12-3 or TRBV12-4 to TRBJ2-7; 8 bases map to TRBD1. The CDR3 covers 12 residues. V dropped 8 bases and J dropped 6; count of bases not matched to a gene: 6. CDR3 loop: CASGSQGAEQYF. The CDR3 region has the DNA TGTGCCAGCGGTTCCCAGGGGGCCGAGCAGTACTTC.

This clonotype was observed a handful of times. The chain combines TRBV12-3 or TRBV12-4 with TRBJ2-1, with 10 nucleotides matching TRBD2. The CDR3 totals 14 residues. Trimming cost V 6 bases and J 6 bases; bases outside gene matches: 5. The CDR3 reads CASSLAGAINEQFF. DNA for the CDR3: TGTGCCAGCAGCCTAGCGGGGGCCATCAATGAGCAGTTCTTC.

This clonotype has a handful of counts. DNA for the CDR3: TGTGCCAGCAGCGCAGACACAAATAGGAACACTGAAGCTTTCTTT. Amino acid sequence: CASSADTNRNTEAFF. This chain links TRBV9 with TRBJ1-1; D is unresolved. This CDR3 is built from 15 residues. Per the germline V gene, CDR1 is SGDLS and CDR2 is YYNGEE. V lost 3 bases and J lost 1, with 13 bases in between.

This clonotype was seen only a few times. The chain recombines TRBV5-1 with TRBJ1-1; D is ambiguous. The CDR3 runs to 13 residues. V shed 1 base and J shed 6 bases, with 10 bases lying between them. Per the germline V gene, CDR1 is SGHRS and CDR2 is YFSETQ. CDR3 nucleotide sequence: TGCGCCAGCAGCTTGCCGAGGGATTCTGAAGCTTTCTTT. This gives the protein CASSLPRDSEAFF.

This clonotype was counted a single time. J is TRBJ1-2 and V is TRBV12-3 or TRBV12-4; the match to TRBD1 covers 7 bases. J lost 4 bases, V lost 3 bases, and 5 bases had no gene match. The CDR3 is 14 amino acids. CDR3 nucleotide sequence: TGTGCCAGCAGTTTTTCGGCAGGGGGCTATGGCTACACCTTC. It encodes CASSFSAGGYGYTF.

The J gene is TRBJ2-7, the V gene TRBV20-1, with D perhaps assigned TRBD1 or TRBD2 (6 bases each). This CDR3 contains 12 residues. CDR1 is DFQATT and CDR2 is SNEGSKA in the germline V gene (reference sequence). Deletions cut 1 base from V and 6 bases from J, with 10 bases between. CDR3: CSARGGAGEQYF. CDR3 nucleotides: TGCAGTGCTAGAGGGGGGGCGGGCGAGCAGTACTTC.

This clonotype was counted a few times. J is TRBJ2-7 and V is TRBV12-3 or TRBV12-4, with D possibly matching TRBD1 (6 bases). This CDR3 comprises 15 residues. V gave up 5 bases and J gave up 4 bases, with 18 bases separating them. The CDR3 spells CASSQPGTPTYEQYF. The CDR3 bases are TGTGCCAGCAGTCAACCCGGGACACCGACTTACGAGCAGTACTTC.

The gene calls are TRBV10-3 and TRBJ1-1, with 10 bases lining up with TRBD1. CDR3 length equals 14 residues. V shed 7 bases and J 8 bases; nucleotides not matched to a gene: 10. CDR1 is ENHRY, CDR2 SYGVKD, per germline. The DNA of the CDR3 is TGTGCCATCAACCGCGACAGGGGGCACCGGGAAGCTTTCTTT. Its protein product is CAINRDRGHREAFF.

This sequence joins TRBV15 and TRBJ2-6; D is undetermined. V lost 1 base and J lost 2, with 9 bases in between. Germline V gives CDR1 LNHNV, CDR2 YYDKDF (reference sequence). The length of the CDR3 is 16 residues. The chain's CDR3 is CATSRGTVAGANVLTF. In nucleotides, the CDR3 is TGTGCCACCAGCAGAGGGACCGTCGCTGGGGCCAACGTCCTGACTTTC.

The chain joins TRBV20-1 to TRBJ2-6, with TRBD1 matching 8 bases. The CDR3 consists of 14 residues. Unmatched junction bases numbered 3, after V lost 4 bases and J lost 4 bases. The germline gives CDR1 DFQATT, CDR2 SNEGSKA (reference sequence). The chain's CDR3 is CSATGGPGANVLTF. The DNA for the CDR3 is TGCAGTGCTACAGGGGGCCCGGGGGCCAACGTCCTGACTTTC.

The rearrangement links TRBV5-1 to TRBJ1-1; D is possibly TRBD1 (5 bases). The germline V and J ends were trimmed by 3 bases and 4 bases, with 19 bases remaining between them. The germline gives CDR1 SGHRS, CDR2 YFSETQ. This CDR3 contains 16 residues. CDR3 loop: CASSWDGYFEGTEAFF. In DNA form, the CDR3 reads TGCGCCAGCAGCTGGGACGGATACTTCGAGGGCACTGAAGCTTTCTTT.

This clonotype was observed a handful of times. This rearrangement joins TRBV5-1 to TRBJ2-3; 7 nucleotides line up with TRBD1. V was clipped by 4 bases and J by 2 bases; unmatched bases: 7. The CDR3 consists of 15 residues. Germline V gene data show CDR1 as SGHRS and CDR2 as YFSETQ. As DNA, the CDR3 is TGCGCCAGCAGCGACCCGGGACAGTTCACAGATACGCAGTATTTT. Translated, it gives CASSDPGQFTDTQYF.